This T cell receptor beta chain came from a study of blood T cell repertoires in COVID-19. The CDR3 consists of 16 residues. Trimming pared 0 bases from V and 0 bases from J, leaving 9 bases between. CDR1 LGHDT and CDR2 YNNKEL come from the germline V gene (reference sequence). The repertoire was sequenced with immunoSEQ multiplex PCR; TCRdb's copy has only in-frame clones and lacks some. The sample lists roughly 320,000 clones, 65% to 90% seen once, with around 7.2% in the top ten. V is TRBV3-1 (or the pseudogene TRBV3-2) and J is TRBJ1-5; no definite D call. The TCR was taken from a human donor in a cohort sampled during active COVID-19. The sequencing sample was made of peripheral blood. CDR3 bases: TGTGCCAGCAGCCAAGAATCAGGATATAGCAATCAGCCCCAGCATTTT. Encoded protein: CASSQESGYSNQPQHF.